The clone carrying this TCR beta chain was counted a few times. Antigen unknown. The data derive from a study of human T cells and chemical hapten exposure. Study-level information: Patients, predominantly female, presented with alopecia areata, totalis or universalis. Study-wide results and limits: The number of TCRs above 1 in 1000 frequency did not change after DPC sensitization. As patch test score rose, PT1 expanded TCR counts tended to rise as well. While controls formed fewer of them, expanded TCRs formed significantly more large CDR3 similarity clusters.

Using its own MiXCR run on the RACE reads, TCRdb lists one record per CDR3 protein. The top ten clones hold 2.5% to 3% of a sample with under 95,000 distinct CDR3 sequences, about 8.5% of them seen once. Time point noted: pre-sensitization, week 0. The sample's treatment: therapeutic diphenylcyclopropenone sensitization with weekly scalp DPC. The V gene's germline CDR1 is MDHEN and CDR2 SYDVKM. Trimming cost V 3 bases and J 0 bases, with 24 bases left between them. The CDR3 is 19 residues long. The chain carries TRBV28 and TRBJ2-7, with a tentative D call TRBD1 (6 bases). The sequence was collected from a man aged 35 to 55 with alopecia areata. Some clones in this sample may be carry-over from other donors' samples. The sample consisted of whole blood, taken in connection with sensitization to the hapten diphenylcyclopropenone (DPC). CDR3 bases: TGTGCCAGCAGTTTTACATATACTTCGGGACACCAAGCCTCCTACGAGCAGTACTTC. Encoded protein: CASSFTYTSGHQASYEQYF.